The text below deals with one TCR beta chain. A much larger clone differs by one base, so this may be a read error. MiXCR, run by TCRdb on the reads, gives a single entry per CDR3 protein. The sample lists 200,000 to 250,000 distinct CDR3 sequences; roughly 26% were seen once. The data were taken from a study of kidney transplant recipient with SARS-CoV-2 infection. The specimen was a blood sample, collected at baseline and between days 110 and 120 from a kidney transplant recipient. The receptor was derived from a male patient aged 30 to 39 who had COVID-19 and was a kidney transplant recipient. Among the T cells, some may be from the graft donor.

CDR3 sequence (DNA): TGCAATGCCAGCCCAGACTTAAACTATGGCTACACCTTC. Translation gives CNASPDLNYGYTF. The J gene is TRBJ1-2, the V gene TRBV20-1; D is unresolved. Germline V gene lookup returns CDR1 DFQATT and CDR2 SNEGSKA (reference sequence). The CDR3 totals 13 residues.